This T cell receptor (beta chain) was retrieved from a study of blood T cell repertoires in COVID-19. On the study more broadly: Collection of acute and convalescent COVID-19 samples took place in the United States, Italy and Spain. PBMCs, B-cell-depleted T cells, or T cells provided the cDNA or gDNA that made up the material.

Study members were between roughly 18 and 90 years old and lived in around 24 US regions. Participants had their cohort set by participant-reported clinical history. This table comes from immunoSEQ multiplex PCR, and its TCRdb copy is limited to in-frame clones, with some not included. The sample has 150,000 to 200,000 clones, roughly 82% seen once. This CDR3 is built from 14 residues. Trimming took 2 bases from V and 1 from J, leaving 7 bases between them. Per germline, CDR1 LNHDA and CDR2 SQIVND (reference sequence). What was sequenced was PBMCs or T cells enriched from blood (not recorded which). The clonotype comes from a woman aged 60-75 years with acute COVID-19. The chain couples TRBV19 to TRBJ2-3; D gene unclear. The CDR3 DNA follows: TGTGCCAGTAGTATACAACTCGGCACAGATACGCAGTATTTT. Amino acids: CASSIQLGTDTQYF.